The 31 T cell receptor beta chains presented below share a single source sample, sequenced in a study of blood T cell repertoires in COVID-19. The method was immunoSEQ multiplex PCR; TCRdb's version includes in-frame clones alone and lacks a portion of them. This table holds about 150,000 clones, around 84% found once. The specimen sequenced was PBMCs or T cells enriched from blood (not recorded which). These receptors were obtained from a woman aged 45-60 years who had recovered from COVID-19.

The rearrangement joins TRBV5-1 to TRBJ2-1, with D perhaps TRBD2 (5 bases). V gave up 0 bases and J gave up 6 bases, with 10 bases separating them. CDR1 and CDR2 (germline): SGHRS, YFSETQ. The CDR3 runs to 14 residues. CDR3 sequence reads: CASSLARTLNEQFF. CDR3 coding DNA: TGCGCCAGCAGCTTGGCCCGGACTCTCAATGAGCAGTTCTTC.

This sequence joins TRBV9 and TRBJ1-2; the match to TRBD1 covers 7 bases. Per germline, CDR1 SGDLS and CDR2 YYNGEE. V dropped 3 bases and J dropped 6; count of bases not matched to a gene: 8. CDR3 size: 14 residues. The CDR3 is CASSEEGARNGYTF. Here the CDR3 DNA reads TGTGCCAGCAGCGAGGAGGGGGCGCGGAATGGCTACACCTTC.

In its sample, this clone was seen many times. The genes are TRBV5-1 and TRBJ1-6, with a possible D match to TRBD1 (6 bases). There are 14 residues in the CDR3. From germline, CDR1 is SGHRS and CDR2 YFSETQ. The ends were cut back, 0 bases at V and 14 bases at J, with 15 bases in the middle. CDR3: CASSLAGVYASLHF. In nucleotides, the CDR3 is TGCGCCAGCAGCTTGGCAGGGGTCTATGCCTCCCTCCACTTT. The full variable domain, its missing parts supplied by reference TRBV5-1 and TRBJ1-6, is KAGVTQTPRYLIKTRGQQVTLSCSPISGHRSVSWYQQTPGQGLQFLFEYFSETQRNKGNFPGRFSGRQFSNSRSEMNVSTLELGDSALYLCASSLAGVYASLHFGNGTRLTVT.

This clone came up once. The chain has TRBV7-2 and TRBJ1-6; D unclear. V was trimmed by 5 bases and J by 8 bases, leaving 10 bases between them. This CDR3 has 13 residues. CDR1 SGHTA and CDR2 FQGNSA come from the germline V gene. CDR3 loop: CASSLQQYSPLHF. The CDR3, as DNA: TGTGCCAGCAGCCTACAGCAGTATTCACCCCTCCACTTT.

The chain is built from TRBV14 and TRBJ2-7, with 12 bases aligning to TRBD1. J lost 7 bases, V lost 1 base, and 8 bases had no gene match. This CDR3 comprises 16 residues. The germline CDR1 and CDR2 sequences are SGHDN and FVKESK. The CDR3 DNA reads as TGTGCCAGCAGCCAAGCGGGGGGACAGGGGGCGAGAGAGCAGTACTTC. Its translation: CASSQAGGQGAREQYF.

The chain employs TRBV4-2 and TRBJ1-2, with D uncertain. CDR1 and CDR2 (germline): LGHNA, YNFKEQ. This CDR3 has 17 amino acids. V was shortened by 0 bases and J by 0 bases, with 14 bases between the two germline ends. The CDR3 loop reads CASSQESAGGSNYGYTF. The CDR3 nucleotides read TGTGCCAGCAGCCAAGAATCGGCGGGCGGCTCTAACTATGGCTACACCTTC.

This chain uses TRBV9 with TRBJ2-1; D is possibly TRBD2 (7 bases). From germline, CDR1 is SGDLS and CDR2 YYNGEE. CDR3 length: 15 amino acids. V was trimmed by 2 bases and J by 2 bases, leaving 11 bases between them. This CDR3 is CASSVEGGTYNEQFF. DNA for the CDR3: TGTGCCAGCAGCGTTGAGGGGGGGACCTACAATGAGCAGTTCTTC. Full variable domain (remainder filled in from reference TRBV9 and TRBJ2-1): DSGVTQTPKHLITATGQRVTLRCSPRSGDLSVYWYQQSLDQGLQFLIQYYNGEERAKGNILERFSAQQFPDLHSELNLSSLELGDSALYFCASSVEGGTYNEQFFGPGTRLTVL.

The chain couples TRBV4-3 to TRBJ2-1, with 7 nucleotides matching TRBD2. CDR1 is LGHNA, CDR2 YSLEER, per germline. The CDR3 extends over 16 amino acids. Losses at the gene ends were 4 bases for V and 0 bases for J; bases not matched to a gene: 6. The CDR3 protein is CASSPGLADSYNEQFF. The CDR3 DNA reads TGCGCCAGCAGCCCGGGGCTAGCGGACTCCTACAATGAGCAGTTCTTC.

The chain employs TRBV27 and TRBJ2-1; D unclear. Germline CDR1 reads MNHEY; CDR2 reads SMNVEV (reference sequence). The V end lost 3 bases, the J end lost 10 bases, and 10 bases lay between the germline ends. The CDR3 contains 12 residues. CDR3 sequence reads: CASSLQFGEQFF. CDR3 DNA: TGTGCCAGCAGTTTGCAGTTTGGCGAGCAGTTCTTC.

The V gene is TRBV2, the J gene TRBJ2-6; no clear D gene. Germline V CDR1 and CDR2: SNHLY, FYNNEI. Trimming removed 6 bases at V and 1 base at J, with 13 bases between. This CDR3 region has 16 residues. CDR3 sequence (DNA): TGTGCCAGCAGGGTTCGGTCAGGATCTGGGGCCAACGTCCTGACTTTC. As protein: CASRVRSGSGANVLTF.

The chain links TRBV19 to TRBJ1-3; 7 nucleotides match TRBD1. Unmatched junction bases numbered 10, after V lost 8 bases and J lost 0 bases. The CDR3 loop spans 16 amino acids. Per the germline V gene, CDR1 is LNHDA and CDR2 is SQIVND (reference sequence). The CDR3 loop reads CASHYGGQFSGNTIYF. For the CDR3, the DNA is TGTGCCAGTCATTACGGGGGACAGTTCTCTGGAAACACCATATATTTT.

This chain links TRBV19 with TRBJ2-7, with 8 bases that match TRBD1. This CDR3 is built from 13 residues. Per the germline V gene, CDR1 is LNHDA and CDR2 is SQIVND (reference sequence). V lost 6 bases to trimming and J lost 3 bases; unmatched junction nucleotides: 4. The CDR3 region is CASSLTGGYEQYF. The CDR3 DNA follows: TGTGCCAGTAGCCTAACAGGGGGCTACGAGCAGTACTTC.

The chain is built from TRBV7-9 and TRBJ2-7; 7 bases agree with TRBD2. CDR1 SEHNR and CDR2 FQNEAQ come from the germline V gene (reference sequence). Unmatched junction bases numbered 7, after V lost 5 bases and J lost 0 bases. The CDR3 totals 15 residues. CDR3 DNA sequence: TGTGCCAGCAGCGGTGGGGGGGTGAGCTCCTACGAGCAGTACTTC. Translation: CASSGGGVSSYEQYF.

The V and J genes are TRBV19 and TRBJ2-1; D possibly corresponds to TRBD1 (5 bases). Germline values: CDR1 LNHDA, CDR2 SQIVND (reference sequence). This CDR3 is built from 12 residues. V was pared by 4 bases and J by 7 bases, with 8 bases between. The CDR3, as DNA: TGTGCCAGTAGTAGGGGCCGGAATGAGCAGTTCTTC. It is translated as CASSRGRNEQFF.

The chain links TRBV5-1 to TRBJ1-4; possibly TRBD1 for D (6 bases). CDR1 is SGHRS, CDR2 YFSETQ, per germline. V lost 0 bases, J lost 0 bases, and 12 bases lay in between. The CDR3 loop spans 17 amino acids. CDR3 DNA sequence: TGCGCCAGCAGCTTGGGTACGGGACACGCAACTAATGAAAAACTGTTTTTT. Translated, it gives CASSLGTGHATNEKLFF.

This sequence joins TRBV24-1 and TRBJ1-2, with no clear D. The CDR3 totals 11 residues. The V gene lost 5 bases and the J gene lost 8 bases, with 8 bases spanning the gap. The V gene's germline CDR1 is KGHDR and CDR2 SFDVKD. The CDR3 DNA reads as TGTGCCACCAGTGCCGGTCGGGGCTACACCTTC. It is translated as CATSAGRGYTF.

The genes are TRBV11-1 and TRBJ1-1; the match to TRBD1 covers 7 bases. Germline CDR1 is SGHAT and CDR2 is FQDESV (reference sequence). J lost 2 bases, V lost 4 bases, and 7 bases had no gene match. This CDR3 has 15 amino acids. The CDR3 DNA reads as TGTGCCAGCAGCTCCAAAACAGGGGTAAACACTGAAGCTTTCTTT. As protein: CASSSKTGVNTEAFF.

This clone was seen more than once but under ten times. The chain employs TRBV18 and TRBJ2-1, with D maybe TRBD1 (6 bases). This CDR3 comprises 14 residues. Trimming cost V 2 bases and J 12 bases, with 17 bases left between them. Germline V gene data show CDR1 as KGHSH and CDR2 as LQKENI. The CDR3 loop reads CASSPDYRESAQFF. The CDR3 DNA is TGTGCCAGCTCACCAGATTACAGGGAAAGTGCGCAGTTCTTC.

This clone showed up many times. The V call is TRBV19, the J call TRBJ1-5; D is unresolved. The CDR3 has 14 amino acids. The germline V gene has CDR1 LNHDA and CDR2 SQIVND (reference sequence). V was trimmed by 10 bases and J by 2 bases, leaving 15 bases between them. CDR3 residues: CATNWSPGNQPQHF. CDR3 bases: TGTGCCACCAACTGGTCCCCCGGCAATCAGCCCCAGCATTTT. Filled out from reference TRBV19 and TRBJ1-5, the complete variable domain reads DGGITQSPKYLFRKEGQNVTLSCEQNLNHDAMYWYRQDPGQGLRLIYYSQIVNDFQKGDIAEGYSVSREKKESFPLTVTSAQKNPTAFYLCATNWSPGNQPQHFGDGTRLSIL.

The chain has TRBV11-2 and TRBJ2-5; 11 bases fit TRBD1. The germline CDR1 and CDR2 sequences are SGHAT and FQNNGV. The CDR3 loop spans 15 amino acids. The V gene end was trimmed by 3 bases and the J gene end by 5 bases; junction bases not matched to a gene: 5. CDR3 residues: CASSFSGTGGETQYF. The CDR3 region has the DNA TGTGCCAGCAGCTTCTCCGGGACAGGGGGGGAGACCCAGTACTTC. Supplemented by reference TRBV11-2 and TRBJ2-5, the full variable domain reads EAGVAQSPRYKIIEKRQSVAFWCNPISGHATLYWYQQILGQGPKLLIQFQNNGVVDDSQLPKDRFSAERLKGVDSTLKIQPAKLEDSAVYLCASSFSGTGGETQYFGPGTRLLVL.

The V call is TRBV5-1, the J call TRBJ1-1; TRBD1 might be the D (6 bases). The CDR3 has 13 amino acids. V gave up 5 bases and J gave up 5 bases, with 13 bases separating them. Germline CDR1 and CDR2: SGHRS and YFSETQ. The CDR3 region has the DNA TGCGCCAGCAGTTTTTGGACAGCAACTGAAGCTTTCTTT. Protein product: CASSFWTATEAFF.

The J gene is TRBJ1-2, the V gene TRBV7-2; TRBD1 matches 11 bases. Germline values: CDR1 SGHTA, CDR2 FQGNSA. J lost 8 bases, V lost 5 bases, and 7 bases had no gene match. The CDR3 extends over 14 amino acids. DNA for the CDR3: TGTGCCAGCAGCGCGTCCGGGACAGGGGGAGGCTACACCTTC. Translating gives CASSASGTGGGYTF.

V and J are TRBV4-3 and TRBJ2-1; the match to TRBD1 covers 8 bases. The CDR3 contains 17 residues. J lost 9 bases, V lost 0 bases, and 13 bases had no gene match. CDR1 is LGHNA and CDR2 is YSLEER in the germline V gene. DNA for the CDR3: TGCGCCAGCAGCCAAGAACGGTTCACAGGGGGTATCGTTGAGCAGTTCTTC. Its translation is CASSQERFTGGIVEQFF.

This chain links TRBV6-5 with TRBJ2-7; 7 nucleotides match TRBD1. Per the germline V gene, CDR1 is MNHEY and CDR2 is SVGAGI. Trimming at V came to 2 bases and at J to 1 base, leaving 5 bases not matched to a gene. The CDR3 covers 15 residues. CDR3 residues: CASSYAAGGSYEQYF. The CDR3 region has the DNA TGTGCCAGCAGTTACGCGGCAGGGGGTTCCTACGAGCAGTACTTC.

The V call is TRBV11-3, the J call TRBJ2-1; 7 bases are shared with TRBD2. J gave up 7 bases and V 5 bases, and 8 bases lay outside the gene matches. From germline, CDR1 is SGHNT and CDR2 YENEEA. The length of the CDR3 is 14 residues. This CDR3 reads CASSGGVLANEQFF. The DNA for the CDR3 is TGTGCCAGCAGCGGGGGGGTCCTGGCTAATGAGCAGTTCTTC.

The chain couples TRBV9 to TRBJ1-1; a weak D match, TRBD1 (6 bases). CDR1 is SGDLS and CDR2 is YYNGEE in the germline V gene. The V end lost 0 bases, the J end lost 10 bases, and 19 bases lay between the germline ends. The CDR3 runs to 15 residues. The CDR3, as DNA: TGTGCCAGCAGCGTAGAGGACAGTGCAATCTCTAGAGCTTTCTTT. Its translation: CASSVEDSAISRAFF.

This sequence joins TRBV7-2 and TRBJ1-6; 9 bases fit TRBD1. After removal of 6 bases from V and 10 bases from J, the junction contained 10 bases not matched to a gene. CDR1 is SGHTA and CDR2 is FQGNSA in the germline V gene. This CDR3 is built from 15 residues. CDR3 loop: CASRLGQGRNSPLHF. In DNA form, the CDR3 reads TGTGCCAGCAGGCTGGGACAGGGAAGGAACTCACCCCTCCACTTT.

V and J are TRBV18 and TRBJ1-6; 7 bases match TRBD1. CDR1 and CDR2 from the germline V gene are KGHSH and LQKENI. CDR3 size: 15 residues. Germline trimming cut 6 bases from V and 3 bases from J; bases unmatched to any gene: 5. In DNA, the CDR3 is TGTGCCAGCTCCCAGGGGACAGACTATAATTCACCCCTCCACTTT. Protein sequence: CASSQGTDYNSPLHF.

In this sample, this clone turned up a few times. This chain uses TRBV11-2 with TRBJ1-5; TRBD1 might be the D (6 bases). V was pared by 5 bases and J by 4 bases, with 12 bases between. The V gene's germline CDR1 is SGHAT and CDR2 FQNNGV. The CDR3 length is 14 residues. The CDR3 region is CASSLTGQNQPQHF. The DNA for the CDR3 is TGTGCCAGCAGCCTTACAGGACAGAATCAGCCCCAGCATTTT.

This clone was seen once. CDR3 sequence reads: CASSLGALQPQETQYF. In nucleotides, the CDR3 is TGTGCCAGCAGCTTAGGAGCGTTGCAACCGCAAGAGACCCAGTACTTC. The V and J genes are TRBV7-9 and TRBJ2-5; D not resolved. This CDR3 is built from 16 residues. CDR1 is SEHNR, CDR2 FQNEAQ, per germline (reference sequence). Trimming cost V 1 base and J 2 bases, with 14 bases left between them.

This chain connects TRBV29-1 to TRBJ2-3; 8 nucleotides match TRBD2. Per germline, CDR1 SQVTM and CDR2 ANQGSEA. This CDR3 region has 15 residues. The V segment lost 0 bases and the J segment 5 bases; nucleotides outside the gene matches: 7. CDR3 nucleotides: TGCAGCGTTGAAGATCGGCCTAGCGGGCGAGATACGCAGTATTTT. It encodes CSVEDRPSGRDTQYF.